This is a list of T cell receptor beta chains from one sample in a study of blood T cell repertoires in COVID-19. TCRdb's table, derived via immunoSEQ multiplex PCR, lists solely in-frame clones and lacks some. The data hold about 480,000 clones, with roughly nine tenths observed a single time. The sample comprised peripheral blood. Source of these receptors: a woman aged 50 to 60 with COVID-19, enrolled during active disease. Both conserved end residues are part of each CDR3. D genes are given only for firm matches. Where a row states a size, it is once, few, many or the class of an expanded clone; other rows omit it.

D gene	clone size	V gene	J gene	CDR3 DNA	CDR3 protein
.	.	TRBV20-1	TRBJ1-2	TGCAGTGCTAGTACAGCACTTAGTCCGTATGGCTACACCTTC	CSASTALSPYGYTF
TRBD1	once	TRBV5-6	TRBJ2-7	TGTGCCAGCAGCGGCAGGGGGCTCGAGCAGTACTTC	CASSGRGLEQYF
.	.	TRBV20-1	TRBJ1-1	TGCAGTGCTAGTTCGCGGTCGAACACTGAAGCTTTCTTT	CSASSRSNTEAFF
TRBD1	.	TRBV6-4	TRBJ1-2	TGTGCCAGCAGCGGGGAAAGGGGGCCCCCAAGGCTCTATGGCTACACCTTC	CASSGERGPPRLYGYTF
.	.	TRBV24-1	TRBJ2-2	TGTGCCACCAGTGATCCCGCTAGCGACACCGGGGAGCTGTTTTTT	CATSDPASDTGELFF
.	.	TRBV7-2	TRBJ1-1	TGTGCCAGCAGCTTAAGTGGAGGAACTGAAGCTTTCTTT	CASSLSGGTEAFF
TRBD2	once	TRBV29-1	TRBJ2-5	TGCAGCGTTGATGCGATAGCGGGGGCCCAAGAGACCCAGTACTTC	CSVDAIAGAQETQYF
.	.	TRBV30	TRBJ1-2	TGTGCCTGGAGTGTACAGCGGCCAACGGGTAACTATGGCTACACCTTC	CAWSVQRPTGNYGYTF
.	.	TRBV28	TRBJ1-1	TGTGCCAGCAGTTTTGGCATTTCTAACACTGAAGCTTTCTTT	CASSFGISNTEAFF
TRBD1	.	TRBV27	TRBJ1-2	TGTGCCAGCAGTCTCCGGGACAGGGGTGATGGCTACACCTTC	CASSLRDRGDGYTF
.	.	TRBV4-1	TRBJ1-1	TGCGCCAGCAGCCAAGGGTACAGGGAGAACACTGAAGCTTTCTTT	CASSQGYRENTEAFF
.	once	TRBV28	TRBJ1-3	TGTGCCAGCAGTTTAGGGGGGTCTGGAAACACCATATATTTT	CASSLGGSGNTIYF
.	.	TRBV6-5	TRBJ2-2	TGTGCCAGCAGTTACGGGACTCCGAACACCGGGGAGCTGTTTTTT	CASSYGTPNTGELFF
.	.	TRBV2	TRBJ1-2	TGTGCCAGCAGTGAAGGACAGGATGATGGCTACACCTTC	CASSEGQDDGYTF
.	.	TRBV6-5	TRBJ1-2	TGTGCCAGCAGCATGTTACGGGGGTCATTCTATGGCTACACCTTC	CASSMLRGSFYGYTF
TRBD1	once	TRBV19	TRBJ2-1	TGTGCCAGTAGTACGGGGACAGGGAATGAGCAGTTCTTC	CASSTGTGNEQFF
TRBD1	.	TRBV30	TRBJ2-5	TGTGCCTGGATTTCATCCGGACAGGGGCTTGAGACCCAGTACTTC	CAWISSGQGLETQYF
TRBD1	once	TRBV10-3	TRBJ1-2	TGTGCCATCAGTGGGCCCTCGGGACAGGGGACCCATGGCTACACCTTC	CAISGPSGQGTHGYTF
TRBD1	.	TRBV11-2	TRBJ1-1	TGTGCCAGCAGCTTAGATCCAGGGGGCAGAGCTGAAGCTTTCTTT	CASSLDPGGRAEAFF
.	once	TRBV9	TRBJ1-3	TGTGCCAGCAGCGTACTAGCGGGGGACGGAAACACCATATATTTT	CASSVLAGDGNTIYF
TRBD1	.	TRBV9	TRBJ1-2	TGTGCCAGCAGCCCTGCGATGGGACAGGGAATATCTAGCTATGGCTACACCTTC	CASSPAMGQGISSYGYTF
TRBD1	.	TRBV5-8	TRBJ2-4	TGTGCCAGCAGCCAGACAGGGCAGACCAAAAACATTCAGTACTTC	CASSQTGQTKNIQYF
.	.	TRBV6-5	TRBJ1-3	TGTGCCAGCAGTCGGGGATCCGGAAACACCATATATTTT	CASSRGSGNTIYF
.	few	TRBV30	TRBJ1-2	TGTGCCTGGTCGACAGGACTCAACTATGGCTACACCTTC	CAWSTGLNYGYTF